The clone carrying this TCR beta chain has a count of ten or more. This record belongs to a study of T-cell reconstitution after alpha-beta-depleted transplantation in children. The library targeted TCRbeta and was prepared with unique molecular identifiers. TCRdb independently ran MiXCR on the PCR reads; one entry per CDR3 protein. The repertoire has 490,000 or so distinct CDR3 sequences, about 12% of them found once; the top ten carry about 5.6%. This clonotype was sampled from a human donor who donated a stem cell graft to a child with combined immunodeficiency. The sequenced sample was PBMCs from the stem cell graft donor, obtained from the stem cell graft.

The CDR3 region is CASSKQGPYNEQFF. The CDR3 DNA is TGTGCCAGCAGCAAACAGGGCCCCTACAATGAGCAGTTCTTC. The V gene is TRBV6-1, the J gene TRBJ2-1, with D maybe TRBD1 (6 bases). This CDR3 is built from 14 residues. Germline V lookup: CDR1 MNHNS, CDR2 SASEGT. V lost 6 bases and J lost 2, with 11 bases in between.